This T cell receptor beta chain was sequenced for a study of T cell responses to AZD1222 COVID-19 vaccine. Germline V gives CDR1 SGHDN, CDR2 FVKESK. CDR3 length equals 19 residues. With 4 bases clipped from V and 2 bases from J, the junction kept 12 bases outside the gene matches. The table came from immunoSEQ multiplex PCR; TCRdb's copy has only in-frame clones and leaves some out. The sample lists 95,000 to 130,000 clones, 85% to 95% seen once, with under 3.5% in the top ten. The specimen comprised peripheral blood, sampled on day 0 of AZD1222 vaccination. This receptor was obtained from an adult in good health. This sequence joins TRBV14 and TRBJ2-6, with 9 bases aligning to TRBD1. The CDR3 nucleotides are TGTGCCAGCAGCCCCGGACAGGGGAATTTGATGGCTGGGGCCAACGTCCTGACTTTC. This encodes CASSPGQGNLMAGANVLTF.